A selection of T cell receptor beta chains follows, all from one sample in a study of shared clonotypes between healthy human individuals. Sequenced by immunoSEQ multiplex PCR; TCRdb stores in-frame clones only, minus some. The sample has hundreds of thousands of clones, under 95% seen once; the top ten hold more than 20%. The source material was naive CD8+ T cells sorted from blood. The receptors derive from a man younger than 45 in good health. Each CDR3 is given with its conserved first and last residue. The D gene is left open where the match is weak. Expanded clones are given a class, and other clones once, few, many or no size at all.

TRBJ2-7	TRBV29-1	13	.	TRBD1	CSVTGTGLYEQYF	TGCAGCGTAACCGGGACAGGACTCTACGAGCAGTACTTC
TRBJ2-3	TRBV7-3	17	.	TRBD2	CASSPSGSRFGTDTQYF	TGTGCCAGCAGCCCTAGCGGGAGTCGGTTCGGTACAGATACGCAGTATTTT
TRBJ2-1	TRBV6-1	14	.	TRBD2	CASSDLAGFDEQFF	TGTGCCAGCAGTGATCTAGCGGGATTCGATGAGCAGTTCTTC
TRBJ2-4	TRBV14	15	.	.	CASSQTDLAKNIQYF	TGTGCCAGCAGCCAAACGGACCTAGCCAAAAACATTCAGTACTTC
TRBJ2-5	TRBV10-2	13	few	TRBD1	CASGWGQQETQYF	TGCGCCAGCGGCTGGGGACAGCAAGAGACCCAGTACTTC
TRBJ2-1	TRBV9	15	.	.	CASSVRSETEYEQFF	TGTGCCAGCAGCGTTCGCTCCGAGACAGAATATGAGCAGTTCTTC
TRBJ2-7	TRBV30	14	.	TRBD1	CAWSPGTGGNEQYF	TGTGCCTGGAGTCCAGGGACAGGGGGCAACGAGCAGTACTTC
TRBJ2-6	TRBV5-6	19	once	.	CASTSLRGSSGSGANVLTF	TGTGCCAGCACCTCGCTGAGGGGATCCTCGGGCTCTGGGGCCAACGTCCTGACTTTC
TRBJ2-7	TRBV7-9	12	.	.	CASSGLTYEQYF	TGTGCCAGCAGTGGACTAACCTACGAGCAGTACTTC
TRBJ2-3	TRBV5-4	15	.	.	CASSLAGAITDTQYF	TGTGCCAGCAGCTTGGCCGGGGCGATCACAGATACGCAGTATTTT
TRBJ2-1	TRBV7-2	14	.	.	CASREMGPYNEQFF	TGTGCCAGCAGAGAAATGGGACCCTACAATGAGCAGTTCTTC
TRBJ2-7	TRBV7-8	16	.	TRBD2	CASSQGLAGDSYEQYF	TGTGCCAGCAGCCAAGGACTAGCGGGGGACTCCTACGAGCAGTACTTC
TRBJ2-1	TRBV6-6	13	.	.	CASSFDPYNEQFF	TGTGCCAGCAGTTTCGACCCGTACAATGAGCAGTTCTTC
TRBJ1-5	TRBV9	14	.	TRBD1	CASSLGQGHQPQHF	TGTGCCAGCAGCCTGGGACAGGGGCATCAGCCCCAGCATTTT
TRBJ2-1	TRBV6-1	16	.	.	CASSEAAFNSYNEQFF	TGTGCCAGCAGTGAAGCCGCTTTCAACTCTTACAATGAGCAGTTCTTC
TRBJ1-5	TRBV4-1	14	.	.	CASSQRQGNQPQHF	TGCGCCAGCAGCCAACGACAGGGCAATCAGCCCCAGCATTTT
TRBJ2-3	TRBV27	16	.	.	CASSYEPQSVTDTQYF	TGTGCCAGCAGTTACGAGCCCCAAAGCGTTACAGATACGCAGTATTTT
TRBJ1-2	TRBV18	15	few	.	CASSRPTRYDYGYAF	TGTGCCAGCTCACGCCCGACACGTTATGACTATGGCTACGCCTTC
TRBJ2-7	TRBV7-2	15	.	.	CASSGMTGSSYEQYF	TGTGCCAGCAGCGGGATGACTGGTAGCTCCTACGAGCAGTACTTC
TRBJ1-5	TRBV15	17	.	.	CATSRGGGPNSNQPQHF	TGTGCCACCAGCAGAGGTGGGGGACCCAATAGCAATCAGCCCCAGCATTTT
TRBJ2-1	TRBV25-1	17	.	TRBD2	CASSVYPGTSGDNEQFF	TGTGCCAGCAGTGTCTATCCCGGGACTAGCGGGGACAATGAGCAGTTCTTC
TRBJ2-7	TRBV7-9	14	.	TRBD1	CASSLGQGDYEQYF	TGTGCCAGCAGCTTGGGACAGGGGGATTACGAGCAGTACTTC
TRBJ2-1	TRBV5-5	11	.	.	CASSFYNEQFF	TGTGCCAGCAGCTTTTACAATGAGCAGTTCTTC
TRBJ2-2	TRBV7-9	12	.	.	CASSLGVGELFF	TGTGCCAGCAGCTTAGGGGTCGGGGAGCTGTTTTTT